This T cell receptor beta chain was identified in a study of T-cell memory formation after mild COVID-19. Looking at the study overall: The TCR clusters were mostly specific to one donor.

Germline-derived CDR1 and CDR2 are KGHDR and SFDVKD. The junction had 7 bases not matched to a gene; V was cut back by 9 bases and J by 0 bases. CDR3 size: 15 residues. TCRdb ran MiXCR on the 5' RACE reads and lists one entry per CDR3 protein. The sample lists around 250,000 distinct CDR3 sequences, 8% to 10% occurring once. General study results and limits: What remained unconfirmed was the SARS-CoV-2 specificity of second-wave clones peaking on day 37. CD8+ contracting clones occupied EMRA, while CD4+ ones occupied mainly CM and EM. Some SARS-CoV-2-responding clones were already detected in memory before infection.

Concerning this clonotype itself: Its target is unknown.

Sample: PBMCs or a T cell subset sorted from them (not recorded which). The TCR sequence derives from a young man who had mild COVID-19 (a few samples of this study predate the infection). Cell type and time point are not known. The chain couples TRBV24-1 to TRBJ2-1, with 7 bases aligning to TRBD1. The CDR3 loop is CATSKGDSSYNEQFF. The DNA for the CDR3 is TGTGCCACCTCCAAAGGGGACAGCTCCTACAATGAGCAGTTCTTC.